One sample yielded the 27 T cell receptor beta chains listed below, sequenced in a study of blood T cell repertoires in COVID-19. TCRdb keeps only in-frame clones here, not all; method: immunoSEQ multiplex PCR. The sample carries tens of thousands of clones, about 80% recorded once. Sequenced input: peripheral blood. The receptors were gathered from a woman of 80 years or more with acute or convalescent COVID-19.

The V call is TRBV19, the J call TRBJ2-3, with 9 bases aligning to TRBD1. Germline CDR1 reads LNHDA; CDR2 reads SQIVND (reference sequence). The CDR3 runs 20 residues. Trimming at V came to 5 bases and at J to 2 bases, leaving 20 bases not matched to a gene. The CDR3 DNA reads TGTGCCAGTAGTTCCAGGACAGGGGCGCCGAGGGGGAGCAACACAGATACGCAGTATTTT. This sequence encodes CASSSRTGAPRGSNTDTQYF.

The CDR3 DNA is TGTGCCAGCAGCCCCGGGAGGGGGGCTACAATGAACACTGAAGCTTTCTTT. As protein: CASSPGRGATMNTEAFF. The chain is built from TRBV11-2 and TRBJ1-1, with a possible D match to TRBD1 (6 bases). Trimming took off 5 bases at V and 0 bases at J, with 19 bases between the two ends. The CDR3 is 17 residues long. CDR1 is SGHAT and CDR2 is FQNNGV in the germline V gene.

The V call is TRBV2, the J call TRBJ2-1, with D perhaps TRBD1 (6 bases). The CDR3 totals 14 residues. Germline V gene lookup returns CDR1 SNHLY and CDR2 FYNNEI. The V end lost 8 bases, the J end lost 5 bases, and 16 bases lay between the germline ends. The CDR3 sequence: CASGRTGMNNEQFF. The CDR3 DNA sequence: TGTGCCAGCGGTCGAACAGGGATGAACAATGAGCAGTTCTTC. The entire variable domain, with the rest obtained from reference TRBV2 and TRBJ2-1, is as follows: EPEVTQTPSHQVTQMGQEVILRCVPISNHLYFYWYRQILGQKVEFLVSFYNNEISEKSEIFDDQFSVERPDGSNFTLKIRSTKLEDSAMYFCASGRTGMNNEQFFGPGTRLTVL.

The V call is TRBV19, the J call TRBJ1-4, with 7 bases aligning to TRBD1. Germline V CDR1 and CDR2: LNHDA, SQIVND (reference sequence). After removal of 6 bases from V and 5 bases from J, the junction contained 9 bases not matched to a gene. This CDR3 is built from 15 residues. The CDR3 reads CASRISGTENEKLFF. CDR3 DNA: TGTGCCAGTAGAATATCCGGGACAGAGAATGAAAAACTGTTTTTT.

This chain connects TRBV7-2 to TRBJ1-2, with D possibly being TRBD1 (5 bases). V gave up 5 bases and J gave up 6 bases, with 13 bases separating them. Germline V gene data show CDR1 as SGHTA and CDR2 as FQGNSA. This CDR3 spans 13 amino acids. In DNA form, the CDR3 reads TGTGCCAGCAGCCCCGACAGACCTCATGGCTACACCTTC. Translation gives CASSPDRPHGYTF.

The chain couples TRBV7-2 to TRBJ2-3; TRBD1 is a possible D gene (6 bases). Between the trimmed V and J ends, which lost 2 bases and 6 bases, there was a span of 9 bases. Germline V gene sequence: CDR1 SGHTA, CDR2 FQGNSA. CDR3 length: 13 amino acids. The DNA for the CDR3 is TGTGCCAGCAGCTTACAGGGGCGGGATACGCAGTATTTT. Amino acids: CASSLQGRDTQYF. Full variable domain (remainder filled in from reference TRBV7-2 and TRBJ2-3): GAGVSQSPSNKVTEKGKDVELRCDPISGHTALYWYRQSLGQGLEFLIYFQGNSAPDKSGLPSDRFSAERTGGSVSTLTIQRTQQEDSAVYLCASSLQGRDTQYFGPGTRLTVL.

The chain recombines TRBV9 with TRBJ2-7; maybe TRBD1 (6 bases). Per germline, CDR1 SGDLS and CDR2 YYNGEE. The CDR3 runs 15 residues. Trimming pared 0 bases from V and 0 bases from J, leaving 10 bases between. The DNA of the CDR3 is TGTGCCAGCAGCGTAGAAACAGGGCACTCCTACGAGCAGTACTTC. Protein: CASSVETGHSYEQYF.

This CDR3 reads CATSRVQGQAEAFF. CDR3 coding DNA: TGTGCCACCAGCAGAGTCCAGGGGCAGGCTGAAGCTTTCTTT. This chain links TRBV15 with TRBJ1-1, with D possibly TRBD1 on 6 matching bases. V lost 1 base and J 6 bases, leaving 12 bases between the germline ends. The CDR3 runs 14 residues. Germline CDR1 is LNHNV and CDR2 is YYDKDF (reference sequence).

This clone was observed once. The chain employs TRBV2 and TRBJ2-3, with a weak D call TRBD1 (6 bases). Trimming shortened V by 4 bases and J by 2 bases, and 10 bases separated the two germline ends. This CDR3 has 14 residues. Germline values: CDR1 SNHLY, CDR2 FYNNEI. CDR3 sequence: CASSGGQPTDTQYF. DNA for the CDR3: TGTGCCAGCAGTGGGGGGCAGCCCACAGATACGCAGTATTTT.

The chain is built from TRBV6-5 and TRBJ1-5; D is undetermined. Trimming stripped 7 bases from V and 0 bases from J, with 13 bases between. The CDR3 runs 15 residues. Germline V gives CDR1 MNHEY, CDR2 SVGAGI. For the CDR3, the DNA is TGTGCCAGCATGGTGGGCAGCTATAGCAATCAGCCCCAGCATTTT. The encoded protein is CASMVGSYSNQPQHF.

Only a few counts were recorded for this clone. The CDR3 nucleotides read TGTGCCAGCAGAGCCGGGACAGGGGGCGCGGGGGGCTACACCTTC. It yields the protein CASRAGTGGAGGYTF. The V call is TRBV2, the J call TRBJ1-2; 12 bases agree with TRBD1. Trimming took 6 bases from V and 8 from J; bases not matched to a gene: 10. The CDR3 length is 15 residues. CDR1 is SNHLY, CDR2 FYNNEI, per germline.

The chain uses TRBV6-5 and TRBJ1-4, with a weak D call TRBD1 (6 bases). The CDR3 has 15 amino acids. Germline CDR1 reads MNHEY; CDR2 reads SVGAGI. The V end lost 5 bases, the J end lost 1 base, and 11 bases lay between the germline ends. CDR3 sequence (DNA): TGTGCCAGCAGTACCCTACAGGGAACTAATGAAAAACTGTTTTTT. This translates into CASSTLQGTNEKLFF.

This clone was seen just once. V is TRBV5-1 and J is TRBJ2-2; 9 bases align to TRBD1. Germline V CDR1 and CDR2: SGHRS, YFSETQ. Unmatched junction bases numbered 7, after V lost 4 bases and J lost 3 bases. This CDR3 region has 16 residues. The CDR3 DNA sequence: TGCGCCAGCAGCGAAACGGGACAGGGAGACACCGGGGAGCTGTTTTTT. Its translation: CASSETGQGDTGELFF. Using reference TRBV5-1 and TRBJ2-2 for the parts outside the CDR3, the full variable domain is KAGVTQTPRYLIKTRGQQVTLSCSPISGHRSVSWYQQTPGQGLQFLFEYFSETQRNKGNFPGRFSGRQFSNSRSEMNVSTLELGDSALYLCASSETGQGDTGELFFGEGSRLTVL.

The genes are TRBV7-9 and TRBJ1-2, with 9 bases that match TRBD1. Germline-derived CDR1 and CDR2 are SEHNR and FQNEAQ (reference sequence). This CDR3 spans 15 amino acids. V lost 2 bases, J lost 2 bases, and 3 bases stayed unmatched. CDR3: CASSLRQGVNYGYTF. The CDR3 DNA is TGTGCCAGCAGCTTACGACAGGGGGTGAACTATGGCTACACCTTC.

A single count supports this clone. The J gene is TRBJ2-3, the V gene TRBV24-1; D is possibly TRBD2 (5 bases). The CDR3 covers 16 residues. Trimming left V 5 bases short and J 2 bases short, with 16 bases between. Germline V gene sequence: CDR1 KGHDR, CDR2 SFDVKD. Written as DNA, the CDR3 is TGTGCCACCAGTGCTCGGGGAAACCTTTTCACAGATACGCAGTATTTT. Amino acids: CATSARGNLFTDTQYF.

The CDR3 region is CASSLHLPGTGDQYF. CDR3 DNA: TGTGCCAGCAGCTTGCACCTTCCCGGGACAGGGGACCAGTACTTC. The chain links TRBV7-2 to TRBJ2-5, with 10 bases fitting TRBD1. The CDR3 extends over 15 amino acids. Trimming cost V 3 bases and J 10 bases; bases outside gene matches: 11. In germline, CDR1 is SGHTA, CDR2 FQGNSA. The full variable domain, rest sourced from reference TRBV7-2 and TRBJ2-5, is GAGVSQSPSNKVTEKGKDVELRCDPISGHTALYWYRQSLGQGLEFLIYFQGNSAPDKSGLPSDRFSAERTGGSVSTLTIQRTQQEDSAVYLCASSLHLPGTGDQYFGPGTRLLVL.

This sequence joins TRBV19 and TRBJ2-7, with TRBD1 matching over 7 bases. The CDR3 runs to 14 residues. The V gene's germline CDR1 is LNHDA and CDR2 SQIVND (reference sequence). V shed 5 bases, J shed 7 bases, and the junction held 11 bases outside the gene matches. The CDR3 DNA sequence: TGTGCCAGTAGTCCCTCGACAGGGTCAGGAGAGCAGTACTTC. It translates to CASSPSTGSGEQYF.

The DNA of the CDR3 is TGCAGTGCCCCCCAGGGGACGGTTCAGTACTTC. As protein: CSAPQGTVQYF. This chain joins TRBV20-1 and TRBJ2-4; D might be TRBD1 (6 bases). Germline CDR1 is DFQATT and CDR2 is SNEGSKA (reference sequence). The CDR3 runs 11 residues. Trimming removed 6 bases from V and 11 bases from J, with 14 bases in between.

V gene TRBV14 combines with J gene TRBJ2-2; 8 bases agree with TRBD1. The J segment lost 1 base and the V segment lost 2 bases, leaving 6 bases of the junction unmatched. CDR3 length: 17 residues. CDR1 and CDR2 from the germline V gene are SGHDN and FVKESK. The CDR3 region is CASSQPRTGRNTGELFF. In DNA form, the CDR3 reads TGTGCCAGCAGCCAACCTCGGACAGGGAGGAACACCGGGGAGCTGTTTTTT.

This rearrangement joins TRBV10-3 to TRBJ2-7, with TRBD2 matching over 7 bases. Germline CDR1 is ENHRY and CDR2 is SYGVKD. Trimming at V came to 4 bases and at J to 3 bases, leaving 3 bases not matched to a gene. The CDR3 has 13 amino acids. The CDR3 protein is CAISGRGDYEQYF. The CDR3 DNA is TGTGCCATCAGTGGTCGGGGGGACTACGAGCAGTACTTC.

The DNA of the CDR3 is TGTGCCAGCAGTTCGGGCGGGGGCGCCTCCTACGAGCAGTACTTC. Translating gives CASSSGGGASYEQYF. The rearrangement links TRBV6-6 to TRBJ2-7; D possibly corresponds to TRBD2 (7 bases). The CDR3 totals 15 residues. The germline CDR1 and CDR2 sequences are MNHNY and SVGAGI (reference sequence). Deletions cut 4 bases from V and 0 bases from J, with 13 bases between.

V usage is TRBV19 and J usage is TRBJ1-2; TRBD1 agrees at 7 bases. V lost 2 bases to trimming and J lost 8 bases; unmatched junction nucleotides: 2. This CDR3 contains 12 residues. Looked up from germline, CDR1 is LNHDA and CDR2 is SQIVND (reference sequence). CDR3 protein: CASSITGEGYTF. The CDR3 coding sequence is TGTGCCAGTAGTATAACAGGGGAAGGCTACACCTTC. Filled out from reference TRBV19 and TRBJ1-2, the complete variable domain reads DGGITQSPKYLFRKEGQNVTLSCEQNLNHDAMYWYRQDPGQGLRLIYYSQIVNDFQKGDIAEGYSVSREKKESFPLTVTSAQKNPTAFYLCASSITGEGYTFGSGTRLTVV.

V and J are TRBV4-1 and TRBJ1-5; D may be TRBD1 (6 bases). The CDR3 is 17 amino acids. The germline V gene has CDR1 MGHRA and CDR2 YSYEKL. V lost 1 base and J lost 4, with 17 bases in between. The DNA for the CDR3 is TGCGCCAGCAGCCAAGCAGATTACAGGGTCGGGAATCAGCCCCAGCATTTT. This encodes CASSQADYRVGNQPQHF.

CDR3 amino acids: CASIAGGGLWNSPLHF. CDR3 sequence (DNA): TGTGCCAGCATCGCGGGGGGGGGCCTTTGGAATTCACCCCTCCACTTT. This chain uses TRBV11-3 with TRBJ1-6; D perhaps matches TRBD1 (6 bases). Trimming left V 7 bases short and J 7 bases short, with 20 bases between. Germline V gene lookup returns CDR1 SGHNT and CDR2 YENEEA. This CDR3 comprises 16 residues.

CDR3 DNA sequence: TGTGCCAGCAGCCGCGGGGCGGGGGGCTGGACAGATACGCAGTATTTT. Encoded protein: CASSRGAGGWTDTQYF. This chain uses TRBV7-9 with TRBJ2-3; 8 bases fit TRBD2. There are 16 residues in the CDR3. Germline V lookup: CDR1 SEHNR, CDR2 FQNEAQ (reference sequence). Losses at the gene ends were 5 bases for V and 3 bases for J; bases not matched to a gene: 10.

CDR3 residues: CASSQDTSSYEQYF. CDR3 bases: TGTGCCAGCAGCCAAGATACCAGCTCCTACGAGCAGTACTTC. This chain connects TRBV3-1 (or the pseudogene TRBV3-2) to TRBJ2-7; D call uncertain. This CDR3 has 14 residues. Per germline, CDR1 LGHDT and CDR2 YNNKEL (reference sequence). V gave up 0 bases and J gave up 0 bases, with 6 bases separating them.

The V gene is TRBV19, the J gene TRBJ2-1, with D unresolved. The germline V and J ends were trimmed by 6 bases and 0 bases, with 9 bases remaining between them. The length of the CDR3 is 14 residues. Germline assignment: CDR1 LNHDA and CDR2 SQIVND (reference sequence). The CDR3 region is CASSARVSYNEQFF. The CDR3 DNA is TGTGCCAGTAGCGCCCGGGTCTCCTACAATGAGCAGTTCTTC.